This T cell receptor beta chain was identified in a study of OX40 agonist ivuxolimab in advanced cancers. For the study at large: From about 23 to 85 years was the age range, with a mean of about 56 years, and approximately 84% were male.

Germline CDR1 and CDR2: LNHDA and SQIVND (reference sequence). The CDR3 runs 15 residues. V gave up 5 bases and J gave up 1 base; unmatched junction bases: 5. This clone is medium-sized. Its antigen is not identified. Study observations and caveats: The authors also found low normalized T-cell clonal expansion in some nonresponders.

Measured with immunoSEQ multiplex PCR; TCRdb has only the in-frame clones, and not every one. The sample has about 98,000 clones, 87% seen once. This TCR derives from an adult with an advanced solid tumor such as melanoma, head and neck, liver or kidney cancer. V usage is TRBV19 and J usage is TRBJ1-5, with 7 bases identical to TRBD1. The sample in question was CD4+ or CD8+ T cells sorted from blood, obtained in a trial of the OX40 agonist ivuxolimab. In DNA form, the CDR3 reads TGTGCCAGTAGTGAGGGGGCTTGGAGCAATCAGCCCCAGCATTTT. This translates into CASSEGAWSNQPQHF. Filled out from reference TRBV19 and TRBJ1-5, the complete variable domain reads DGGITQSPKYLFRKEGQNVTLSCEQNLNHDAMYWYRQDPGQGLRLIYYSQIVNDFQKGDIAEGYSVSREKKESFPLTVTSAQKNPTAFYLCASSEGAWSNQPQHFGDGTRLSIL.